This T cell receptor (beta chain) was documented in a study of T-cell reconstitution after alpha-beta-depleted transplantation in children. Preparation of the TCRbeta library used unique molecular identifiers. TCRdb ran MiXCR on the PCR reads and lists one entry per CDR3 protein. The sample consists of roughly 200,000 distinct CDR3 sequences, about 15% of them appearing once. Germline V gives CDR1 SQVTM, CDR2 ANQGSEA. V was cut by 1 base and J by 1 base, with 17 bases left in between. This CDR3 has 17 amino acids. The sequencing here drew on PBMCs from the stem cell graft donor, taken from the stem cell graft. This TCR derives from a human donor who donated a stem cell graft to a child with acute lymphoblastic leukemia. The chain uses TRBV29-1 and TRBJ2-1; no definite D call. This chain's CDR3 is CSVEAYDPRVSYNEQFF. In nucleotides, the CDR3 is TGCAGCGTTGAAGCCTACGACCCAAGGGTATCCTACAATGAGCAGTTCTTC.